This is a list of T cell receptor beta chains from one sample in a study of OX40 agonist ivuxolimab in advanced cancers. TCRdb's table, derived via immunoSEQ multiplex PCR, lists solely in-frame clones and lacks some. The repertoire has about 52,000 clones, roughly 94% of them found once; the top ten carry roughly an eighth. Sequenced here: CD4+ or CD8+ T cells sorted from blood, sampled in a trial of the OX40 agonist ivuxolimab. The receptors were sampled from an adult with an advanced solid tumor such as melanoma, head and neck, liver or kidney cancer. Both conserved end residues are part of each CDR3. Each record gives: CDR3 protein, CDR3 DNA, V gene, clone size, J gene, D gene. D genes are given only for firm matches. The listing skips clone size in some rows; elsewhere it reads once, few, many or a size class.

CASRPRGNTEAFF | TGTGCCAGCAGGCCCAGGGGGAACACTGAAGCTTTCTTT | TRBV28 | NA | TRBJ1-1 | NA
CAWSYGQEEQFF | TGTGCCTGGAGTTACGGACAGGAGGAGCAGTTCTTC | TRBV30 | once | TRBJ2-1 | TRBD1
CASSQDQGTMNTEAFF | TGCGCCAGCAGCCAAGATCAGGGAACCATGAACACTGAAGCTTTCTTT | TRBV4-3 | NA | TRBJ1-1 | NA
CASSFRGGTYNEQFF | TGTGCCAGCAGTTTCCGGGGGGGGACCTACAATGAGCAGTTCTTC | TRBV28 | NA | TRBJ2-1 | TRBD2
CASSARQDGYEQYF | TGTGCCAGCAGTGCCCGACAGGACGGCTACGAGCAGTACTTC | TRBV6-5 | NA | TRBJ2-7 | NA
CASSRLAGEQYF | TGTGCCAGCAGCCGATTAGCGGGCGAGCAGTACTTC | TRBV27 | NA | TRBJ2-7 | TRBD2
CASRDLQGNEQYF | TGTGCCAGTAGGGATCTACAGGGAAACGAGCAGTACTTC | TRBV19 | NA | TRBJ2-7 | NA
CASSSPPNTAVAYEQYF | TGCGCCAGCAGCTCGCCCCCAAACACAGCGGTAGCCTACGAGCAGTACTTC | TRBV5-1 | NA | TRBJ2-7 | NA
CASSFYDRAYEQYF | TGTGCCAGCAGCTTTTACGACAGGGCCTACGAGCAGTACTTC | TRBV7-8 | once | TRBJ2-7 | TRBD1
CASSPGLAYEQYF | TGTGCCAGCAGCCCGGGACTAGCTTACGAGCAGTACTTC | TRBV4-2 | NA | TRBJ2-7 | TRBD2
CASSSEEGDWTSGRQETQYF | TGTGCCAGCAGCTCAGAGGAGGGGGATTGGACTAGCGGGAGACAAGAGACCCAGTACTTC | TRBV11-2 | NA | TRBJ2-5 | TRBD2
CASSLGQAAYEQYF | TGTGCCAGCAGTTTAGGTCAGGCTGCCTACGAGCAGTACTTC | TRBV28 | NA | TRBJ2-7 | NA
CASSEEARLSYEQYF | TGCGCCAGCAGCGAGGAGGCGCGACTAAGCTACGAGCAGTACTTC | TRBV4-1 | NA | TRBJ2-7 | NA
CASSFSGGLLLESEQFF | TGTGCCAGCAGTTTTAGTGGGGGTCTCTTGTTGGAAAGTGAGCAGTTCTTC | TRBV28 | NA | TRBJ2-1 | NA
CASRGGGGEQYF | TGCGCCAGCAGAGGGGGGGGAGGCGAGCAGTACTTC | TRBV4-1 | NA | TRBJ2-7 | NA
CASSFRGQLTYEQYF | TGTGCCAGCAGTTTTAGGGGCCAACTTACCTACGAGCAGTACTTC | TRBV28 | NA | TRBJ2-7 | NA
CASSLDDGIYEQYF | TGTGCCAGCAGCTTAGACGACGGGATCTACGAGCAGTACTTC | TRBV5-4 | NA | TRBJ2-7 | NA
CASSQTGNYGYTF | TGTGCCAGCAGCCAGACAGGGAACTATGGCTACACCTTC | TRBV7-9 | NA | TRBJ1-2 | TRBD1
CASSAGLAGGFSEQFF | TGTGCCAGCAGCGCCGGACTAGCGGGAGGGTTCAGTGAGCAGTTCTTC | TRBV9 | NA | TRBJ2-1 | TRBD2
CASSNPTGTSNYNEQFF | TGTGCCAGCAGTAACCCAACCGGGACTAGCAATTACAATGAGCAGTTCTTC | TRBV28 | NA | TRBJ2-1 | TRBD2
CASSSGINTGELFF | TGCGCCAGCAGCTCGGGGATTAACACCGGGGAGCTGTTTTTT | TRBV5-1 | NA | TRBJ2-2 | NA
CASSPPPVTGRETQYF | TGTGCCAGCTCACCACCACCAGTCACAGGCCGGGAGACCCAGTACTTC | TRBV18 | once | TRBJ2-5 | NA
CASSQLRGLDNEQFF | TGTGCCAGCAGCCAACTGAGAGGGCTGGACAATGAGCAGTTCTTC | TRBV14 | NA | TRBJ2-1 | NA
CASSMQGAGNTIYF | TGTGCCAGCAGCATGCAGGGGGCTGGAAACACCATATATTTT | TRBV9 | NA | TRBJ1-3 | TRBD1
CASSLSGTASYEQYF | TGTGCCAGCAGTCTTTCCGGGACAGCCTCCTACGAGCAGTACTTC | TRBV2 | NA | TRBJ2-7 | TRBD1
CASSLEAKQKDTQYF | TGTGCCAGCAGCTTAGAAGCTAAGCAAAAAGATACGCAGTATTTT | TRBV11-2 | NA | TRBJ2-3 | NA
CASSQYEGVGDEQYF | TGTGCCAGCAGCCAATACGAGGGAGTCGGCGACGAGCAGTACTTC | TRBV14 | NA | TRBJ2-7 | NA
CASSGIERPPYEQYF | TGTGCCAGCAGTGGGATAGAGAGGCCGCCCTACGAGCAGTACTTC | TRBV28 | NA | TRBJ2-7 | NA
CASSLSDRDRGIF | TGTGCCAGCAGTTTATCTGACCGGGACAGGGGGATCTTC | TRBV6-5 | once | TRBJ2-7 | TRBD1
CASSISGPGSYEQYF | TGTGCCAGTAGTATCAGCGGCCCCGGGTCCTACGAGCAGTACTTC | TRBV19 | NA | TRBJ2-7 | NA
CASSAHGLADTQYF | TGCGCCAGCAGTGCTCATGGATTGGCAGATACGCAGTATTTT | TRBV10-1 | once | TRBJ2-3 | NA
CASSLGTTYEQYF | TGTGCCAGCAGTTTAGGGACGACCTACGAGCAGTACTTC | TRBV27 | NA | TRBJ2-7 | NA
CASSIGITGELFF | TGTGCCAGTAGTATTGGTATCACCGGGGAGCTGTTTTTT | TRBV19 | NA | TRBJ2-2 | NA
CASSRPGQGASYEQYF | TGTGCCAGCAGCCGTCCGGGACAGGGGGCATCCTACGAGCAGTACTTC | TRBV28 | NA | TRBJ2-7 | TRBD1
CASSLELAEETQYF | TGTGCCAGCAGCTTAGAACTAGCGGAAGAGACCCAGTACTTC | TRBV11-2 | NA | TRBJ2-5 | TRBD2
CASSLWAPQGINTGELFF | TGTGCCAGCAGTTTATGGGCCCCACAGGGCATCAACACCGGGGAGCTGTTTTTT | TRBV27 | NA | TRBJ2-2 | NA
CASSNPGPGTGGRYNEQFF | TGTGCCAGCAGCAACCCAGGTCCCGGGACAGGGGGCAGGTACAATGAGCAGTTCTTC | TRBV11-3 | once | TRBJ2-1 | TRBD1
CSINLAGGPDTQYF | TGCAGCATTAACCTAGCGGGAGGGCCAGATACGCAGTATTTT | TRBV29-1 | NA | TRBJ2-3 | TRBD2
CAWSLTAEYEQYF | TGTGCCTGGAGTCTCACCGCCGAGTACGAGCAGTACTTC | TRBV30 | NA | TRBJ2-7 | NA
CASSLEGGTDTQYF | TGCGCCAGCAGCTTGGAGGGGGGCACAGATACGCAGTATTTT | TRBV5-1 | NA | TRBJ2-3 | NA
CSVEGGLAGTKGGSSYNEQFF | TGCAGCGTTGAAGGAGGACTAGCGGGGACCAAAGGCGGGAGCTCCTACAATGAGCAGTTCTTC | TRBV29-1 | NA | TRBJ2-1 | TRBD2
CASSFGQGNSNQPQHF | TGTGCCAGCAGTTTCGGACAGGGCAATAGCAATCAGCCCCAGCATTTT | TRBV28 | NA | TRBJ1-5 | TRBD1
CASSLDRAGTRIGEQFF | TGTGCCAGCAGCTTGGACAGGGCTGGAACCCGAATAGGCGAGCAGTTCTTC | TRBV5-4 | NA | TRBJ2-1 | NA
CASSLRQGTNEKLFF | TGTGCCAGCAGTTTAAGACAGGGCACTAATGAAAAACTGTTTTTT | TRBV28 | NA | TRBJ1-4 | TRBD1
CASSLGGIAGRGSGELFF | TGTGCCAGCAGCTTAGGCGGGATAGCGGGGAGAGGGTCCGGGGAGCTGTTTTTT | TRBV11-3 | NA | TRBJ2-2 | TRBD2
CASKGASENEQFF | TGTGCCAGCAAGGGGGCTTCAGAAAATGAGCAGTTCTTC | TRBV6-1 | NA | TRBJ2-1 | TRBD1
CASSLDPKTEAFF | TGCGCCAGCAGCTTGGACCCTAAAACTGAAGCTTTCTTT | TRBV5-1 | NA | TRBJ1-1 | NA
CASSEAIVDEQYF | TGTGCCAGCAGTGAAGCGATAGTGGACGAGCAGTACTTC | TRBV6-1 | NA | TRBJ2-7 | NA
CASSGGLEVYF | TGCGCCAGCAGCGGCGGTCTTGAGGTGTACTTC | TRBV4-1 | NA | TRBJ2-7 | NA
CASSYPGTVKDTQYF | TGTGCCAGCAGCTACCCGGGGACTGTCAAAGATACGCAGTATTTT | TRBV28 | NA | TRBJ2-3 | NA
CASSQLPGYINYGYTF | TGTGCCAGCAGCCAATTACCAGGATATATTAACTATGGCTACACCTTC | TRBV5-8 | NA | TRBJ1-2 | NA
CATQTGLGEREQYF | TGTGCCACCCAGACAGGGTTAGGGGAAAGGGAGCAGTACTTC | TRBV27 | NA | TRBJ2-7 | TRBD1
CARSPLMGGRIHEQFF | TGTGCCAGAAGCCCCTTAATGGGCGGGAGAATACATGAGCAGTTCTTC | TRBV5-3 | NA | TRBJ2-1 | TRBD2
CASSSITGNTEAFF | TGTGCCAGCAGCTCGATCACAGGGAACACTGAAGCTTTCTTT | TRBV7-2 | NA | TRBJ1-1 | NA
CASSVLADSYEQYF | TGTGCCAGCAGCGTCCTAGCGGACTCCTACGAGCAGTACTTC | TRBV4-2 | NA | TRBJ2-7 | TRBD2
CASSQVAGGVGIQYF | TGCGCCAGCAGCCAAGTCGCCGGGGGCGTCGGTATTCAGTACTTC | TRBV4-1 | once | TRBJ2-4 | NA
CAQPIALPDFGEQYF | TGTGCGCAACCTATCGCCCTCCCCGACTTCGGCGAGCAGTACTTC | TRBV19 | NA | TRBJ2-7 | NA